These 3 T cell receptor beta chains came from one sample sequenced in a study of regulatory T cells in long-lasting Graves disease. Assembly of TCR beta libraries relied on iRepertoire HTBI primers together with Arm-PCR of CDR3 regions. One entry per CDR3 protein results from TCRdb running MiXCR on the multiplex PCR reads. This repertoire shows some 300,000 distinct CDR3 sequences, under 25% found once; its top ten account for just over 55%. Regarding time point: persistent/refractory GD, antithyroid drugs over 5 years with positive TRAb. The TCR library was made from RNA that had been extracted from PBMCs in TRIzol. The specimen was peripheral blood mononuclear cells (PBMCs), collected when the disease was refractory, from a patient treated with antithyroid drugs. The receptor set was obtained from a female donor with Graves disease.

The gene calls are TRBV18 and TRBJ1-5; D might be TRBD1 (6 bases). Trimming took 2 bases from V and 11 from J, leaving 10 bases between them. The CDR3 is made up of 12 amino acids. Germline CDR1 is KGHSH and CDR2 is LQKENI. The CDR3: CASSPEQGTQHF. Written as DNA, the CDR3 is TGTGCCAGCTCACCAGAACAGGGAACCCAGCATTTT.

The chain has TRBV19 and TRBJ2-5; D perhaps matches TRBD2 (5 bases). Germline lookup yields CDR1 LNHDA and CDR2 SQIVND (reference sequence). The CDR3 loop spans 13 amino acids. V was pared by 8 bases and J by 2 bases, with 12 bases between. For the CDR3, the DNA is TGTGCCAGTCCAAGGGAGAATCAAGAGACCCAGTACTTC. It translates to CASPRENQETQYF.

This clonotype was seen repeatedly, ten times or more. The V gene is TRBV28, the J gene TRBJ2-7, with 10 bases lining up with TRBD1. The CDR3 is 12 amino acids. The trim removed 9 bases at V and 6 bases at J, leaving 5 bases unmatched. CDR1 is MDHEN and CDR2 is SYDVKM in the germline V gene. The CDR3 reads CASWTGGGEQYF. CDR3 coding DNA: TGTGCCAGTTGGACAGGGGGTGGCGAGCAGTACTTC. The full variable domain, completed using reference TRBV28 and TRBJ2-7, is DVKVTQSSRYLVKRTGEKVFLECVQDMDHENMFWYRQDPGLGLRLIYFSYDVKMKEKGDIPEGYSVSREKKERFSLILESASTNQTSMYLCASWTGGGEQYFGPGTRLTVT.